The clone carrying this TCR beta chain has at least ten counts. Its target is unknown. Amplified TCR beta CDR3 regions came from RNA transcripts. When the TCR CDR3 underwent first-round RT-PCR, the HTBI primer set was used. MiXCR, run by TCRdb on the multiplex PCR reads, gives a single entry per CDR3 protein. The table has about 560,000 distinct CDR3 sequences, around 15% seen once. The sample is drawn from a study of T cells in Graves' hyperthyroidism and ophthalmopathy. About the study: At initial diagnosis, before any treatment had begun, peripheral blood was obtained. Study results and caveats: Also found in blood were most expanded thyroid clonotypes above 0.001.

The V segment lost 5 bases and the J segment 2 bases; nucleotides outside the gene matches: 3. CDR1 and CDR2 from the germline V gene are ENHRY and SYGVKD. The CDR3 runs 15 residues. Graves' hyperthyroidism was deemed stable absent ophthalmopathy progression within 18 months. The diagnoses drew upon clinical symptoms, serum thyroxine and TRAb, thyroid ultrasound and orbital computed tomography. This chain uses TRBV10-3 with TRBJ2-1, with 10 bases aligning to TRBD2. This TCR was recovered from a woman aged 18 to 35 with Graves' hyperthyroidism. Sequenced material: blood. Here the CDR3 reads CAISLAGVAYNEQFF. The CDR3 DNA reads TGTGCCATCAGTCTAGCGGGAGTGGCCTACAATGAGCAGTTCTTC.